The source of this T cell receptor (beta chain) is a study of shared clonotypes between healthy human individuals. The study's findings and limits: Clonotype sharing across a few donors was observed for 4% to 6.5% of naive CD4 clonotypes. The small donor group covered limited genetic and exposure diversity. Sample collection involved blood only; tissue repertoires are likely different.

With respect to this clone: The antigen is unknown. A junction end diverges from the germline sequence, so it may reflect a read error.

This CDR3 comprises 12 residues. Germline V gene sequence: CDR1 SEHNR, CDR2 FQNEAQ (reference sequence). DNA at about 200 ng, tens of thousands of T cell genomes, went into sorted-subset replicate PCRs. Sequenced by immunoSEQ multiplex PCR; TCRdb stores in-frame clones only, minus some. Among roughly 700,000 clones listed, less than 95% were seen once. Material for sequencing was memory CD8+ T cells from PBMCs. Subset in this sample: CD45RO+ cells pooled with CCR7-negative TemRA cells. This sequence originates from a man aged 18 to 29 in good health. Some clones in this sample may be carry-over from other donors' samples. The chain uses TRBV7-9 and TRBJ2-1; TRBD1 is a possible D gene (7 bases). CDR3 coding DNA: TGTGCCAGCAGCTTCGGCGGCAGGGGGAGGATCTTC. Its protein is CASSFGGRGRIF.